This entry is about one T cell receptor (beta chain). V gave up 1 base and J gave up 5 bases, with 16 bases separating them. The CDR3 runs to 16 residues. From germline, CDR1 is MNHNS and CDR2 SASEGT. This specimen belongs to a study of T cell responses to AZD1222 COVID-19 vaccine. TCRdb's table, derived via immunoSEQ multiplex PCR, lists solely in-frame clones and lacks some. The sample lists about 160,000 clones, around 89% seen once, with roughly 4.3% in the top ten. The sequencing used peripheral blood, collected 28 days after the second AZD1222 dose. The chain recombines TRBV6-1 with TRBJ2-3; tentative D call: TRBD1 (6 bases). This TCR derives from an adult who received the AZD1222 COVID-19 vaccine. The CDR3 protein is CASSEVFEGVGDTQYF. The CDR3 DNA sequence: TGTGCCAGCAGTGAAGTTTTTGAGGGGGTGGGAGATACGCAGTATTTT.